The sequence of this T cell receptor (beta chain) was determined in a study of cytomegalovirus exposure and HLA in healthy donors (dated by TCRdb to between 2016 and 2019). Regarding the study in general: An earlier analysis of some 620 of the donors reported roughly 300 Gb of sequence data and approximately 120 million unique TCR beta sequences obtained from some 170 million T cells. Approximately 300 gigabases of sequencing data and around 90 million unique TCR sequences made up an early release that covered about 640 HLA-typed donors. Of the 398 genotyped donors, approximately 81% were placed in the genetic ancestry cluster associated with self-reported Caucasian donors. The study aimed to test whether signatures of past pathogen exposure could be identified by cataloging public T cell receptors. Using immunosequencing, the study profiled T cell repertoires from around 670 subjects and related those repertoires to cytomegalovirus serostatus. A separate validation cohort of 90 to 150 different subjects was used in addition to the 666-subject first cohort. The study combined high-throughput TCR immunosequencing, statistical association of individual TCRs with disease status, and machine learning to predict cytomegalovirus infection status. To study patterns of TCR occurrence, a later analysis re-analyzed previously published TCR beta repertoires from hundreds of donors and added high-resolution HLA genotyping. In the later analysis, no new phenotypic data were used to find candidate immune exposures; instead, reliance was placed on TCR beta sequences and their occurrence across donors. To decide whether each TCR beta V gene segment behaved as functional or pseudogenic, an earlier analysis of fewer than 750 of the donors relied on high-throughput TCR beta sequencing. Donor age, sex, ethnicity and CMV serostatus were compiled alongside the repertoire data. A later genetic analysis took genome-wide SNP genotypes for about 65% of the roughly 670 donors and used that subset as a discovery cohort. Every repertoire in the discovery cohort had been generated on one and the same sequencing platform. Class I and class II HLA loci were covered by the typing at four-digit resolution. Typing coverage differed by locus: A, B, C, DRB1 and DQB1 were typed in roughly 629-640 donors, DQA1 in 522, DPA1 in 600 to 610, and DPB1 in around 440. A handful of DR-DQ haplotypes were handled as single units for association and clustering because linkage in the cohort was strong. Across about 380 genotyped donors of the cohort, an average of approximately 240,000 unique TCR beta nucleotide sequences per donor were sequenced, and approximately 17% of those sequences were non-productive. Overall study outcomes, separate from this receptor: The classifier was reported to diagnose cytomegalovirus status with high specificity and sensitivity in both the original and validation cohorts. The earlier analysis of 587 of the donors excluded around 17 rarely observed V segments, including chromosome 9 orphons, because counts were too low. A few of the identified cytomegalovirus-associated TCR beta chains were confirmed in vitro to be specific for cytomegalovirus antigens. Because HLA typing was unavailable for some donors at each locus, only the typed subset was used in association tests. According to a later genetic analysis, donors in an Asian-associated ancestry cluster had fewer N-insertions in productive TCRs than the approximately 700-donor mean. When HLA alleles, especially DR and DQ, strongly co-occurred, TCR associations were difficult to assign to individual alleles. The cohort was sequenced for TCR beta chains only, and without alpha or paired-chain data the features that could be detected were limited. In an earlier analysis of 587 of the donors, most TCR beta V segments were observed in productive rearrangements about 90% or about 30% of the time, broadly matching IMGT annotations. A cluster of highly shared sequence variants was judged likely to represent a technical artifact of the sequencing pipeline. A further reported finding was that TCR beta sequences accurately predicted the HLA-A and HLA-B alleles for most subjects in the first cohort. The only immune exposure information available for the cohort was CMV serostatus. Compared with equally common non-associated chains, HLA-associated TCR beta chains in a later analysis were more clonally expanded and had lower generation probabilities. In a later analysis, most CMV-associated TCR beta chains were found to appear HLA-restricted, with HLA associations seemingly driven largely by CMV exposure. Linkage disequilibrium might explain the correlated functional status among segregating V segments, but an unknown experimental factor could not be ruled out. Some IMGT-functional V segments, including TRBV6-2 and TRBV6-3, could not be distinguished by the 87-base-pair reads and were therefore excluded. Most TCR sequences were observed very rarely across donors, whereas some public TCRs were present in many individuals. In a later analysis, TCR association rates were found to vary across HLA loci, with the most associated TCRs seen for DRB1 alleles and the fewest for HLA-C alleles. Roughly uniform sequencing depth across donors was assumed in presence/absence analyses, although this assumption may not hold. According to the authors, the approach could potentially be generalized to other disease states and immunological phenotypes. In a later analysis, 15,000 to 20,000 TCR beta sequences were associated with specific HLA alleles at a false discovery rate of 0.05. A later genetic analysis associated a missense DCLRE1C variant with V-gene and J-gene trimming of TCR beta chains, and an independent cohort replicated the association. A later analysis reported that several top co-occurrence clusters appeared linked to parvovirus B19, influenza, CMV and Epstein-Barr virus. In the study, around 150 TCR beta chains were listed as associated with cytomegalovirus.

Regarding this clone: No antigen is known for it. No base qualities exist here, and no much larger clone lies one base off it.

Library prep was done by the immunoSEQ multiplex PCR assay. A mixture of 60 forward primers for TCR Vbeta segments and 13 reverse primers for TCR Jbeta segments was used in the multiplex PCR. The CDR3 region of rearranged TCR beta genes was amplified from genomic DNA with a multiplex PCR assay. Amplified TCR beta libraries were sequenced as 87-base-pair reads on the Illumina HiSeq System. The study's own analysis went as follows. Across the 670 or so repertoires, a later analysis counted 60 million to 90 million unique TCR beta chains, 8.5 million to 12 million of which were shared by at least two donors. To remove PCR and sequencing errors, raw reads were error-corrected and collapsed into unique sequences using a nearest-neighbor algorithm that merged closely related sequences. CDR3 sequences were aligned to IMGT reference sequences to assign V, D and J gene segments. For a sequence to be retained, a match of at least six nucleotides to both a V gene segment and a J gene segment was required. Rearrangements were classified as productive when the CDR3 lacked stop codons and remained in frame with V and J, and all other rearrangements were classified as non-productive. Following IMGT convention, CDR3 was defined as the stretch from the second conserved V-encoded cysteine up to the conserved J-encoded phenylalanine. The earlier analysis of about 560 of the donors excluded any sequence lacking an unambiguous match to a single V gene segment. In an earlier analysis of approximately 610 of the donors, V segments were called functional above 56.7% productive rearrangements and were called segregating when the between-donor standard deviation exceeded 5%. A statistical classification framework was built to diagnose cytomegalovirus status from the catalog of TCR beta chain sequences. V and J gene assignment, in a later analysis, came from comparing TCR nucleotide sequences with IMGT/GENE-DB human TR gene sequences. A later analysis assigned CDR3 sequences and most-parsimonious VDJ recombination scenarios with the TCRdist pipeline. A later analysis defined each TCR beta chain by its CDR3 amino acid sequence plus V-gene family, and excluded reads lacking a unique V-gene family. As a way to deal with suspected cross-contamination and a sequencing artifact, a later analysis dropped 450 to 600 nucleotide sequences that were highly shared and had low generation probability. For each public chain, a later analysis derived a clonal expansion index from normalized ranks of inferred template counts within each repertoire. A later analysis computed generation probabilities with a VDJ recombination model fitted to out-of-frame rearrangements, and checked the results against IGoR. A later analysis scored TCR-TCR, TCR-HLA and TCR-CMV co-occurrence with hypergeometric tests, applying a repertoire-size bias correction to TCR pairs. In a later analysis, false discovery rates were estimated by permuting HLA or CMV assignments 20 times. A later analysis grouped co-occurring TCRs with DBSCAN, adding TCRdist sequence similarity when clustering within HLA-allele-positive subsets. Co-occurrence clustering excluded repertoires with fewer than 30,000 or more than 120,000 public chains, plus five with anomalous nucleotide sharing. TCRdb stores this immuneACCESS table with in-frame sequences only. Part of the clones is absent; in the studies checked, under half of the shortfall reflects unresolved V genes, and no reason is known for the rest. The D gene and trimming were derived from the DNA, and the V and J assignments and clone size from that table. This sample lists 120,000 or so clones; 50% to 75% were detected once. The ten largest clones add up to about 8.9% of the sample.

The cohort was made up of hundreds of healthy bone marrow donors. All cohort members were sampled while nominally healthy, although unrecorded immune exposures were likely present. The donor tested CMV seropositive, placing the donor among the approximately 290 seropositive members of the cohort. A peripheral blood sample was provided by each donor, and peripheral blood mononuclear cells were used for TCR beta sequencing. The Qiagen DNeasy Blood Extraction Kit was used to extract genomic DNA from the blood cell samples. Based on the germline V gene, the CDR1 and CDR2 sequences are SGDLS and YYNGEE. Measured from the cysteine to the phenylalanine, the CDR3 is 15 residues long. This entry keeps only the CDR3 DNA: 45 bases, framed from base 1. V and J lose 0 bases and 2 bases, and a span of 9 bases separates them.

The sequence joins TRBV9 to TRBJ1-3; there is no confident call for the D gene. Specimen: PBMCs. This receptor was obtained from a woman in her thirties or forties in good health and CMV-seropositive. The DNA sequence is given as TGTGCCAGCAGCGTAGATGCAACTCCTGGAAACACCATATATTTT. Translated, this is CASSVDATPGNTIYF.